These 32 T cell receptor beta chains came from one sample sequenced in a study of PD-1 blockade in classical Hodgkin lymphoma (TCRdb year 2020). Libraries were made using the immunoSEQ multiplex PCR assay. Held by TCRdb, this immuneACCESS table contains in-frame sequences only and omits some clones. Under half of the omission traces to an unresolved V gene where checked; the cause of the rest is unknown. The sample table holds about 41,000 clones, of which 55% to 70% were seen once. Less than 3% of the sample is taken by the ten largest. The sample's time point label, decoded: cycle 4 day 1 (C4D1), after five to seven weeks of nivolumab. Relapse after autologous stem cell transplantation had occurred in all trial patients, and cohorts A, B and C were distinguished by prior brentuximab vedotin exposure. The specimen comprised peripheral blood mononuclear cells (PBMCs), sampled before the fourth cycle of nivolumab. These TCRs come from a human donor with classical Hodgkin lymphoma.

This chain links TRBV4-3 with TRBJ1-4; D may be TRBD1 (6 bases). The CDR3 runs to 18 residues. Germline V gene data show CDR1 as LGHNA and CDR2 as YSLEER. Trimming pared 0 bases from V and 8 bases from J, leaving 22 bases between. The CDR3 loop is CASSQDAPFGGPGEKLFF. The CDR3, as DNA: TGCGCCAGCAGCCAAGATGCTCCTTTCGGGGGGCCTGGAGAAAAACTGTTTTTT.

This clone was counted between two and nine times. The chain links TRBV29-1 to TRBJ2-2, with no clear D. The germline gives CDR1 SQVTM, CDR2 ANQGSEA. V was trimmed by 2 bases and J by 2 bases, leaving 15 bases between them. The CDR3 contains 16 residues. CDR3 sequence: CSVEFRGSFNTGELFF. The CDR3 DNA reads TGCAGCGTTGAATTTCGAGGATCTTTCAACACCGGGGAGCTGTTTTTT.

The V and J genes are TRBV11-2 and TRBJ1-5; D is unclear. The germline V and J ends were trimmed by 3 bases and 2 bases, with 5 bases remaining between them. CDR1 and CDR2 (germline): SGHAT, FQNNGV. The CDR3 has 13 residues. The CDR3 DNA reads TGTGCCAGCAGCTTCGGAGGCAATCAGCCCCAGCATTTT. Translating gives CASSFGGNQPQHF.

The CDR3 spells CASSPYRGDNEQFF. CDR3 bases: TGTGCCAGCAGCCCCTACAGAGGGGACAATGAGCAGTTCTTC. The gene calls are TRBV11-3 and TRBJ2-1, with D perhaps matching TRBD1 or TRBD2 (5 bases each). The CDR3 totals 14 residues. With 5 bases removed from V and 5 bases from J, the gap between germline ends came to 13 bases. From germline, CDR1 is SGHNT and CDR2 YENEEA.

DNA of the CDR3: TGTGCCAGCAGTTACCCGGACCTTAGCAATCAGCCCCAGCATTTT. Protein: CASSYPDLSNQPQHF. V usage is TRBV6-6 and J usage is TRBJ1-5; D gene uncertain. Trimming pared 2 bases from V and 0 bases from J, leaving 8 bases between. This CDR3 contains 15 residues. CDR1 and CDR2 (germline): MNHNY, SVGAGI (reference sequence).

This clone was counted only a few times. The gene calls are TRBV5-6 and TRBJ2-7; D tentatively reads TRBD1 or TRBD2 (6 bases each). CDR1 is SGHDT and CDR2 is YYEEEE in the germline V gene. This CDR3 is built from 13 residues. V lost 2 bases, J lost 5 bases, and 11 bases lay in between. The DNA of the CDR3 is TGTGCCAGCAGCTTCCCGGGGGCCGACGAGCAGTACTTC. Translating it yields CASSFPGADEQYF. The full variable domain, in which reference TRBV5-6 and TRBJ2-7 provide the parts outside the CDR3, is DAGVTQSPTHLIKTRGQQVTLRCSPKSGHDTVSWYQQALGQGPQFIFQYYEEEERQRGNFPDRFSGHQFPNYSSELNVNALLLGDSALYLCASSFPGADEQYFGPGTRLTVT.

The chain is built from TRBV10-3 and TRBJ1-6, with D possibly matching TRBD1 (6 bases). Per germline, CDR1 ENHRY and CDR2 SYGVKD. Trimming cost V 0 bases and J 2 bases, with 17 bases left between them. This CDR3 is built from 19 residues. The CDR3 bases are TGTGCCATCAGTGAGTCCGGCAGGGGAATAGTCACCTATAATTCACCCCTCCACTTT. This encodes CAISESGRGIVTYNSPLHF.

The CDR3, as DNA: TGTGCCAGCAGCGTAGGGGGAACTACTAATGAAAAACTGTTTTTT. Its protein product is CASSVGGTTNEKLFF. The chain recombines TRBV9 with TRBJ1-4; D not resolved. Per the germline V gene, CDR1 is SGDLS and CDR2 is YYNGEE. The germline V and J ends were trimmed by 0 bases and 2 bases, with 8 bases remaining between them. The CDR3 totals 15 residues. Based on the CDR3 plus reference TRBV9 and TRBJ1-4, the full variable domain is DSGVTQTPKHLITATGQRVTLRCSPRSGDLSVYWYQQSLDQGLQFLIQYYNGEERAKGNILERFSAQQFPDLHSELNLSSLELGDSALYFCASSVGGTTNEKLFFGSGTQLSVL.

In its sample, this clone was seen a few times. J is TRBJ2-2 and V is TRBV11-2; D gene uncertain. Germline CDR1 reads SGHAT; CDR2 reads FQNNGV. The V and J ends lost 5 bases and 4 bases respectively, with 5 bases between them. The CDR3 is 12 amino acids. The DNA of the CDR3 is TGTGCCAGCAGCCAGATCACCGGGGAGCTGTTTTTT. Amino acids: CASSQITGELFF.

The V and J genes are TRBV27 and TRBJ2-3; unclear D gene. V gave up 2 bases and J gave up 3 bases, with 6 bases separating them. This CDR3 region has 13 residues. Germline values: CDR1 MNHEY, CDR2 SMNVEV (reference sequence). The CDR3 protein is CASSLLGTDTQYF. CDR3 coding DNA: TGTGCCAGCAGTTTACTGGGGACAGATACGCAGTATTTT.

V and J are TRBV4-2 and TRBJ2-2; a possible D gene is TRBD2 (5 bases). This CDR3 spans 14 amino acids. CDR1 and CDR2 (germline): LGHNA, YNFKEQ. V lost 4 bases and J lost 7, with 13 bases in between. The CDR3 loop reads CASSLVAGDGELFF. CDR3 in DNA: TGTGCCAGCAGCCTGGTGGCGGGTGACGGGGAGCTGTTTTTT.

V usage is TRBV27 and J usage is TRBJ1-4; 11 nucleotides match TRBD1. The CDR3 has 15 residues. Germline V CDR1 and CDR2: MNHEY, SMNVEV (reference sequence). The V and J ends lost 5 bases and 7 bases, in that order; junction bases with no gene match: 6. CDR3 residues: CASSPTGTGGEKLFF. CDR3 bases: TGTGCCAGCAGTCCCACCGGGACAGGGGGTGAAAAACTGTTTTTT.

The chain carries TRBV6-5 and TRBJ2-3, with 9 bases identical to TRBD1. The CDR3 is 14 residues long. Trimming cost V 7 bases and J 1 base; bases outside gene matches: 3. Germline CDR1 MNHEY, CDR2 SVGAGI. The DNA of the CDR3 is TGTGCCAGCACCAGGACAGGGGGCACAGATACGCAGTATTTT. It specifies CASTRTGGTDTQYF.

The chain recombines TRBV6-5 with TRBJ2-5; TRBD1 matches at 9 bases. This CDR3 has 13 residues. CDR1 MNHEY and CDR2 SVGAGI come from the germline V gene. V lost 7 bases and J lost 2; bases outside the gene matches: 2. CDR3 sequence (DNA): TGTGCCAGCACCGGGACAGGGCAAGAGACCCAGTACTTC. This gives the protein CASTGTGQETQYF.

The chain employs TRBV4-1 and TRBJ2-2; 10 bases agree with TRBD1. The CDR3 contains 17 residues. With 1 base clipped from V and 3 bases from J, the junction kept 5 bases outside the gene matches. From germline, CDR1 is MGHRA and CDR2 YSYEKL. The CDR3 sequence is CASSQAGTGAHTGELFF. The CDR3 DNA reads TGCGCCAGCAGCCAAGCGGGGACAGGGGCCCACACCGGGGAGCTGTTTTTT.

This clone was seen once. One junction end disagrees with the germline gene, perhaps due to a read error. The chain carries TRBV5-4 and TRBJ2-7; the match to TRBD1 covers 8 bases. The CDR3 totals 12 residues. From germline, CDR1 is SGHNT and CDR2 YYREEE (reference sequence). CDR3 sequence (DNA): TGTGCCAGCACCCTCGACAGGGGCGACATGCACTTC. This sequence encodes CASTLDRGDMHF.

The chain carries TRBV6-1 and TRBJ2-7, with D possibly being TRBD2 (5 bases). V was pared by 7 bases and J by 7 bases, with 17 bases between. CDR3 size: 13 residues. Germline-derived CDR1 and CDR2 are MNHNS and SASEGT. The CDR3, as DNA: TGTGCCAGCACCCCGGACGGGGTTGGGGAGCAGTACTTC. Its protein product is CASTPDGVGEQYF.

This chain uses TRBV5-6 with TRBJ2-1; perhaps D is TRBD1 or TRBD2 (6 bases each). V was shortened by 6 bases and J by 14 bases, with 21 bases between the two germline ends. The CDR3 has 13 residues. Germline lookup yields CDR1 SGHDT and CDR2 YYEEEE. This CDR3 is CASKPLGGPLEFF. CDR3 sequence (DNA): TGTGCCAGCAAACCCCTGGGGGGCCCTTTAGAGTTCTTC.

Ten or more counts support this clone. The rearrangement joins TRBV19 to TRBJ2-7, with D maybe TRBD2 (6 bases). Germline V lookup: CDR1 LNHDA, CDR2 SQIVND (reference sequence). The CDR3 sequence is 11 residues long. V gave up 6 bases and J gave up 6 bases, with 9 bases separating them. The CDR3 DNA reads TGTGCCAGTAGATGGGGAGGCGAGCAGTACTTC. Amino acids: CASRWGGEQYF.

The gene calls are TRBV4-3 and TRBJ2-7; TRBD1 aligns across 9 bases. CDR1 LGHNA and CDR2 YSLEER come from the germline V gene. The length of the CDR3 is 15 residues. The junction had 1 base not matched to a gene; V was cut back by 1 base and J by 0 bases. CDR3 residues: CASSQGDRASYEQYF. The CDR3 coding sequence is TGCGCCAGCAGCCAAGGGGACAGGGCCTCCTACGAGCAGTACTTC.

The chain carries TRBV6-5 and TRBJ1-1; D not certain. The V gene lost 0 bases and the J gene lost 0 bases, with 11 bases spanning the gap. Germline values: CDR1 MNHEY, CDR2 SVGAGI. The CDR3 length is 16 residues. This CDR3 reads CASSYSFRILNTEAFF. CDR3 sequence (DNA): TGTGCCAGCAGTTACTCCTTCAGGATTCTGAACACTGAAGCTTTCTTT.

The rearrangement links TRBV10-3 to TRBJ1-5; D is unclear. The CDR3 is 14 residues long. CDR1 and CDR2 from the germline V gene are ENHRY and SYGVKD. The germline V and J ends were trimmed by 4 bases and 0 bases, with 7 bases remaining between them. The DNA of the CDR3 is TGTGCCATCAGTGGGCAGACTAGCAATCAGCCCCAGCATTTT. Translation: CAISGQTSNQPQHF.

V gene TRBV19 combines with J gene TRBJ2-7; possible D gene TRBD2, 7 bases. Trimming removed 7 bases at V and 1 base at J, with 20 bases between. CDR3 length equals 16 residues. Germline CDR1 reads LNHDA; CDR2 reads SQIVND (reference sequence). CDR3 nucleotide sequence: TGTGCCAGTACCCCCGCCGGGGGGCTAGCTTCCTACGAGCAGTACTTC. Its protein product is CASTPAGGLASYEQYF.

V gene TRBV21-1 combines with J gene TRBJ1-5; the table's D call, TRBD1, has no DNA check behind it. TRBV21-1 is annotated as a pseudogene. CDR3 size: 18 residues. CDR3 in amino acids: CASTTTSDRDLHNQPQHF. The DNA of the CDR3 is TGTGCCAGCACCACAACTTCGGACAGAGACCTACACAATCAGCCCCAGCATTTT.

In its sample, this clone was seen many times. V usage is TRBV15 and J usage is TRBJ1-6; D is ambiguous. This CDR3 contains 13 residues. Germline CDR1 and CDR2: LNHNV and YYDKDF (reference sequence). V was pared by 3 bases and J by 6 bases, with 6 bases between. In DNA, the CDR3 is TGTGCCACCAGCAGGGCGAGTAATTCACCCCTCCACTTT. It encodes CATSRASNSPLHF.

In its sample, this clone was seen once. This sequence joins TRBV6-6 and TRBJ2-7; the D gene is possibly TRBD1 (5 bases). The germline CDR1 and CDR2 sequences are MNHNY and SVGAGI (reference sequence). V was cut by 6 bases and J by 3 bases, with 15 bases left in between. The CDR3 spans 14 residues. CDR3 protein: CASSYQTADYEQYF. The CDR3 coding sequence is TGTGCCAGCAGCTACCAGACAGCTGACTACGAGCAGTACTTC.

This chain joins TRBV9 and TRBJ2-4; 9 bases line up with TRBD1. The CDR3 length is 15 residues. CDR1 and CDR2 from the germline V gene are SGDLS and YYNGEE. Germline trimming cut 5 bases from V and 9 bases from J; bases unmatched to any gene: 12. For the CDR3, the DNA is TGTGCCAGCAGAGAGGGTAGGGGACAGGGACTCATTCAGTACTTC. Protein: CASREGRGQGLIQYF. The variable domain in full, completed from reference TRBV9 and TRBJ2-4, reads DSGVTQTPKHLITATGQRVTLRCSPRSGDLSVYWYQQSLDQGLQFLIQYYNGEERAKGNILERFSAQQFPDLHSELNLSSLELGDSALYFCASREGRGQGLIQYFGAGTRLSVL.

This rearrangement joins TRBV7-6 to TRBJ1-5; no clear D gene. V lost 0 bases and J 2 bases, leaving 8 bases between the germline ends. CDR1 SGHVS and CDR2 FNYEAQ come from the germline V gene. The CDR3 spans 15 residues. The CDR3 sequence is CASSLAVTGNQPQHF. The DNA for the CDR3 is TGTGCCAGCAGCTTAGCGGTAACAGGCAATCAGCCCCAGCATTTT. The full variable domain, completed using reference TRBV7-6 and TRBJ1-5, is GAGVSQSPRYKVTKRGQDVALRCDPISGHVSLYWYRQALGQGPEFLTYFNYEAQQDKSGLPNDRFSAERPEGSISTLTIQRTEQRDSAMYRCASSLAVTGNQPQHFGDGTRLSIL.

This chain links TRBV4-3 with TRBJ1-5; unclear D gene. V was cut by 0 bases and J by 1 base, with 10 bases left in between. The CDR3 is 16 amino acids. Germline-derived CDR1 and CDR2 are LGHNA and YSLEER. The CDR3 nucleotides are TGCGCCAGCAGCCAAGATTCCTCCGACAGCAATCAGCCCCAGCATTTT. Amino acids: CASSQDSSDSNQPQHF.

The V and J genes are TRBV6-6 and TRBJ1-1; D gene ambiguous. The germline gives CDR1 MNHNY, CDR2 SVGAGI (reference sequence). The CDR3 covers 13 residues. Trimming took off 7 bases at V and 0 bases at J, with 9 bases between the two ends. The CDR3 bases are TGTGCCAGCACCCCTTTATTGAACACTGAAGCTTTCTTT. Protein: CASTPLLNTEAFF.

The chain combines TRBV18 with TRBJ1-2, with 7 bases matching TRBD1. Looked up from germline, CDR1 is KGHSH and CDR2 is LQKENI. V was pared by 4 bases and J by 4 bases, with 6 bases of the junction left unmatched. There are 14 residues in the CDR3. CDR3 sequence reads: CASSLSGTAYGYTF. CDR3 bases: TGTGCCAGCTCACTTTCCGGGACAGCCTATGGCTACACCTTC.

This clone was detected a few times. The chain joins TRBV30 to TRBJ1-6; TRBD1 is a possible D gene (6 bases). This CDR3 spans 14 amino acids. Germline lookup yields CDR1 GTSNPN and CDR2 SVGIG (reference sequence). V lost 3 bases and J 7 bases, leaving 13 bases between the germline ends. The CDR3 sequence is CAWREQGGNSPLHF. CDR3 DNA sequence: TGTGCCTGGAGGGAACAGGGAGGCAATTCACCCCTCCACTTT.